Below, 21 T cell receptor beta chains from the same sample are listed, as sequenced in a study of shared clonotypes between healthy human individuals. Method: immunoSEQ multiplex PCR; TCRdb's copy keeps in-frame clones and lacks some. The profile shows about half a million clones, about 84% of them singletons. Sequencing was done on a sample of PBMCs. These receptors all stem from a woman in her 40s in good health. Some clones in this sample may be carry-over from other donors' samples.

As for this clone: Other nucleotide sequences from this sample produce the same CDR3. The rearrangement joins TRBV19 to TRBJ1-5, with unresolved D. CDR1 is LNHDA, CDR2 SQIVND, per germline (reference sequence). The CDR3 is 13 amino acids. Trimming removed 0 bases from V and 3 bases from J, with 3 bases in between. The DNA of the CDR3 is TGTGCCAGTAGTATAGATCCCAATCAGCCCCAGCATTTT. Translated: CASSIDPNQPQHF.

Notes on this clone: This likely traces to a read error, being one base from a far larger clone. The chain employs TRBV27 and TRBJ1-4, with 7 bases matching TRBD1. CDR1 and CDR2 from the germline V gene are MNHEY and SMNVEV (reference sequence). The CDR3 is made up of 13 amino acids. The CDR3 DNA reads TGTGCCAGCAGCCTATCGACAGGGACCCTACTGGTTTTT. Translated: CASSLSTGTLLVF.

The chain links TRBV4-3 to TRBJ2-3; D not resolved. Trimming took off 1 base at V and 0 bases at J, with 11 bases between the two ends. The germline CDR1 and CDR2 sequences are LGHNA and YSLEER. CDR3 length: 16 residues. The CDR3 reads CASSQGVASSTDTQYF. In nucleotides, the CDR3 is TGCGCCAGCAGCCAAGGTGTTGCGTCAAGCACAGATACGCAGTATTTT.

This clone was counted between two and nine times. The chain's CDR3 is CAWSVRYLADYEQYF. DNA of the CDR3: TGTGCCTGGAGTGTACGGTACCTAGCGGACTACGAGCAGTACTTC. The rearrangement uses TRBV30 and TRBJ2-7, with 7 bases identical to TRBD2. Germline V CDR1 and CDR2: GTSNPN, SVGIG (reference sequence). The V and J ends lost 0 bases and 3 bases, in that order; junction bases with no gene match: 8. This CDR3 spans 15 amino acids.

The chain has TRBV5-4 and TRBJ2-7; D is perhaps TRBD2 (6 bases). Deletions cut 4 bases from V and 2 bases from J, with 13 bases between. The CDR3 extends over 14 amino acids. Germline V lookup: CDR1 SGHNT, CDR2 YYREEE (reference sequence). CDR3 region: CASSIRDSTYEQYF. Here the CDR3 DNA reads TGTGCCAGCAGCATCCGGGACTCAACCTACGAGCAGTACTTC. The variable domain in full, with the rest retrieved from reference TRBV5-4 and TRBJ2-7, is ETGVTQSPTHLIKTRGQQVTLRCSSQSGHNTVSWYQQALGQGPQFIFQYYREEENGRGNFPPRFSGLQFPNYSSELNVNALELDDSALYLCASSIRDSTYEQYFGPGTRLTVT.

This sequence joins TRBV2 and TRBJ2-7; perhaps TRBD1 as D (5 bases). The V and J ends lost 5 bases and 0 bases respectively, with 14 bases between them. The CDR3 has 15 residues. The germline gives CDR1 SNHLY, CDR2 FYNNEI. CDR3 DNA sequence: TGTGCCAGCAGTCTCGACAGACCCCTCTCCTACGAGCAGTACTTC. This sequence encodes CASSLDRPLSYEQYF.

The CDR3 nucleotides are TGTGCCAGCAGTGAAGGGGTCGCCTCCGAAAGACGGTTCTTC. Its protein is CASSEGVASERRFF. V usage is TRBV6-1 and J usage is TRBJ2-1; D ambiguous. V was clipped by 1 base and J by 15 bases, with 19 bases between them. The CDR3 sequence is 14 residues long. Germline CDR1 and CDR2: MNHNS and SASEGT.

The CDR3 here is CASSPRDDTNTEAFF. The CDR3 bases are TGCGCCAGCAGCCCGAGGGACGATACCAACACTGAAGCTTTCTTT. V is TRBV5-1 and J is TRBJ1-1; possible D gene TRBD1, 5 bases. This CDR3 spans 15 amino acids. Germline V CDR1 and CDR2: SGHRS, YFSETQ. Trimming left V 4 bases short and J 2 bases short, with 15 bases between. Looking up the rest from reference TRBV5-1 and TRBJ1-1 gives the full variable domain: KAGVTQTPRYLIKTRGQQVTLSCSPISGHRSVSWYQQTPGQGLQFLFEYFSETQRNKGNFPGRFSGRQFSNSRSEMNVSTLELGDSALYLCASSPRDDTNTEAFFGQGTRLTVV.

The chain combines TRBV5-1 with TRBJ2-7; TRBD1 is a possible D gene (5 bases). Germline CDR1 is SGHRS and CDR2 is YFSETQ. This CDR3 has 16 amino acids. Trimming took 7 bases from V and 0 from J, leaving 20 bases between them. CDR3 nucleotides: TGCGCCAGCCGACGACAGACATCCTCCTCCTCCTACGAGCAGTACTTC. It translates to CASRRQTSSSSYEQYF.

CDR3 amino acids: CASSLELDQPQHF. The DNA of the CDR3 is TGTGCCAGCAGCTTGGAGTTGGATCAGCCCCAGCATTTT. This sequence joins TRBV9 and TRBJ1-5, with no clear D. The ends were cut back, 4 bases at V and 5 bases at J, with 10 bases in the middle. The CDR3 has 13 amino acids. Germline-derived CDR1 and CDR2 are SGDLS and YYNGEE.

The chain combines TRBV10-1 with TRBJ2-7, with a possible D match to TRBD1 (5 bases). The CDR3 consists of 13 residues. Germline CDR1 WNHNN, CDR2 SYGVQD (reference sequence). Trimming stripped 10 bases from V and 0 bases from J, with 13 bases between. CDR3: CAIPRVGSYEQYF. The DNA of the CDR3 is TGCGCCATCCCCAGGGTCGGCTCCTACGAGCAGTACTTC.

The chain couples TRBV27 to TRBJ2-7, with D tentatively TRBD1 (5 bases). The V end lost 4 bases, the J end lost 1 base, and 11 bases lay between the germline ends. This CDR3 has 14 amino acids. Germline V gives CDR1 MNHEY, CDR2 SMNVEV (reference sequence). The CDR3 coding sequence is TGTGCCAGCAGTTGGTCGGCAGGGTCCTACGAGCAGTACTTC. This sequence encodes CASSWSAGSYEQYF.

Details on this clone: A read error likely explains this, since a far larger clone differs by one base. The CDR3 sequence: CASSPDMGGFAEAFF. CDR3 bases: TGCGCCAGCAGCCCAGACATGGGGGGATTCGCTGAAGCTTTCTTT. V gene TRBV5-1 combines with J gene TRBJ1-1, with D possibly TRBD1 on 5 matching bases. The germline CDR1 and CDR2 sequences are SGHRS and YFSETQ. CDR3 length equals 15 residues. V dropped 4 bases and J dropped 6 bases, with 19 bases sitting between them.

As for this clone: A far larger clone differs by one base, so this is likely a read error. In nucleotides, the CDR3 is TGTGCCAGCAGTTTATCCCAGGGTTTGGGTACTGAAGCTTCCTTT. Translated: CASSLSQGLGTEASF. The rearrangement joins TRBV27 to TRBJ1-1, with D perhaps matching TRBD1 (5 bases). Germline assignment: CDR1 MNHEY and CDR2 SMNVEV (reference sequence). The CDR3 consists of 15 residues.

V usage is TRBV11-3 and J usage is TRBJ1-3, with D tentatively TRBD1 (5 bases). With 5 bases removed from V and 4 bases from J, the gap between germline ends came to 24 bases. Germline-derived CDR1 and CDR2 are SGHNT and YENEEA. The CDR3 extends over 18 amino acids. This CDR3 is CASSPTRGATMRGNTIYF. Here the CDR3 DNA reads TGTGCCAGCAGCCCGACCCGGGGCGCTACGATGAGGGGAAACACCATATATTTT.

The rearrangement joins TRBV4-2 to TRBJ1-5; D is unresolved. The CDR3 loop spans 14 amino acids. Trimming left V 4 bases short and J 2 bases short, with 9 bases between. The V gene's germline CDR1 is LGHNA and CDR2 YNFKEQ. Here the CDR3 reads CASSPGGGNQPQHF. CDR3 sequence (DNA): TGTGCCAGCAGCCCTGGTGGGGGCAATCAGCCCCAGCATTTT.

The chain is built from TRBV28 and TRBJ2-1, with 9 bases aligning to TRBD1. J was trimmed by 4 bases and V by 1 base; bases with no gene match: 8. Germline assignment: CDR1 MDHEN and CDR2 SYDVKM. The CDR3 spans 17 residues. CDR3: CASSLFEDRGGYNEQFF. In DNA, the CDR3 is TGTGCCAGCAGTTTATTCGAAGACAGGGGGGGATACAATGAGCAGTTCTTC.

The chain joins TRBV5-1 to TRBJ2-5; 7 bases line up with TRBD2. The CDR3 is 15 residues long. Germline-derived CDR1 and CDR2 are SGHRS and YFSETQ. After removal of 7 bases from V and 3 bases from J, the junction contained 12 bases not matched to a gene. This CDR3 is CASSLGGREKETQYF. The CDR3 DNA reads as TGCGCCAGCTCTCTCGGGGGGAGGGAAAAAGAGACCCAGTACTTC.

As concerns this clone: A read error is the likely source, as a far larger clone sits one nucleotide away. The V call is TRBV6-5, the J call TRBJ2-1, with a tentative D call TRBD1 (6 bases). This CDR3 spans 15 amino acids. V was pared by 5 bases and J by 6 bases, with 17 bases between. The germline V gene has CDR1 MNHEY and CDR2 SVGAGI. CDR3 bases: TGTGCCAGCAGTCATTACAGGGCACCTCTCAATGAGCAGTTCTTC. Residues: CASSHYRAPLNEQFF.

The chain carries TRBV11-2 and TRBJ2-5; no clear D. V lost 2 bases and J lost 1, with 8 bases in between. From germline, CDR1 is SGHAT and CDR2 FQNNGV. This CDR3 comprises 14 residues. In DNA form, the CDR3 reads TGTGCCAGCAGCTTAAATCGCCTCCAAGAGACCCAGTACTTC. Protein sequence: CASSLNRLQETQYF.

The V call is TRBV4-1, the J call TRBJ2-1; possibly TRBD2 for D (5 bases). Trimming cost V 3 bases and J 8 bases, with 11 bases left between them. From germline, CDR1 is MGHRA and CDR2 YSYEKL. The CDR3 runs 13 residues. The CDR3 nucleotides read TGCGCCAGCAGCCATGTGGGGAGCGATGAGCAGTTCTTC. This translates into CASSHVGSDEQFF.